The 32 T cell receptor beta chains given below trace back to one sample, sequenced in a study of T cell repertoires in cytomegalovirus infection. TCRdb passed the reads through MiXCR, listing each CDR3 protein once. The table records approximately 730,000 distinct CDR3 sequences, approximately 32% of them present only once. Their cognate antigens are unknown. Specimen: cultured CD8+ T cells from PBMCs, collected from culture after CMV antigen stimulation. The source of these receptors is a human donor in good health (CMV status not recorded). Some clones in this sample may be carry-over from other donors' samples.

Points on this clonotype: This could be a read error, since a much larger clone is one nucleotide away. The chain links TRBV7-6 to TRBJ1-6; maybe TRBD1 (6 bases). Germline V lookup: CDR1 SGHVS, CDR2 FNYEAQ. The CDR3 has 17 amino acids. Written as DNA, the CDR3 is TGTGCCAGCAGCGGCGAACAGGGAATTTGGGGTAATTCACGCCTCCACTTT. Amino acids: CASSGEQGIWGNSRLHF.

Only a few counts were recorded for this clonotype. The chain couples TRBV6-6 to TRBJ2-4, with TRBD1 as a possible D gene (6 bases). Trimming left V 4 bases short and J 2 bases short, with 15 bases between. Germline-derived CDR1 and CDR2 are MNHNY and SVGAGI (reference sequence). The CDR3 totals 16 residues. The CDR3 DNA reads TGTGCCAGCAGTTCGGCCAGGGGACAAACCAAAAACATTCAGTACTTC. This encodes CASSSARGQTKNIQYF.

V and J are TRBV6-5 and TRBJ2-1; D gene uncertain. Germline loops: CDR1 MNHEY, CDR2 SVGAGI. This CDR3 comprises 13 residues. V lost 2 bases and J 5 bases, leaving 7 bases between the germline ends. CDR3 sequence: CASSYRFHNEQFF. CDR3 bases: TGTGCCAGCAGTTACCGTTTCCACAATGAGCAGTTCTTC.

In this sample, this clonotype turned up a few times. This chain links TRBV15 with TRBJ2-4; unclear D gene. The CDR3 has 15 amino acids. Germline values: CDR1 LNHNV, CDR2 YYDKDF (reference sequence). V lost 0 bases, J lost 3 bases, and 9 bases lay in between. DNA for the CDR3: TGTGCCACCAGCAGAGATCCCTGGAACAAAAACATTCAGTACTTC. Its translation: CATSRDPWNKNIQYF. Full variable domain (outside the CDR3, taken from reference TRBV15 and TRBJ2-4): DAMVIQNPRYQVTQFGKPVTLSCSQTLNHNVMYWYQQKSSQAPKLLFHYYDKDFNNEADTPDNFQSRRPNTSFCFLDIRSPGLGDTAMYLCATSRDPWNKNIQYFGAGTRLSVL.

This clonotype was detected only a few times. The chain links TRBV7-6 to TRBJ2-4; D might be TRBD1 or TRBD2, each matching 5 bases. The CDR3 is made up of 16 amino acids. Per germline, CDR1 SGHVS and CDR2 FNYEAQ. V was pared by 1 base and J by 8 bases, with 18 bases between. CDR3 coding DNA: TGTGCCAGCAGCTTAGTCGGGACCGCCGAAGGAGACATTCAGTACTTC. Protein product: CASSLVGTAEGDIQYF.

This rearrangement joins TRBV5-1 to TRBJ2-1; TRBD2 is a possible D gene (5 bases). The CDR3 is made up of 12 amino acids. Germline loops: CDR1 SGHRS, CDR2 YFSETQ. Deletions cut 6 bases from V and 4 bases from J, with 8 bases between. CDR3 in DNA: TGCGCCAGCACCCCGGGATACAATGAGCAGTTCTTC. As protein: CASTPGYNEQFF.

The rearrangement uses TRBV6-2 or TRBV6-3 and TRBJ2-2; perhaps TRBD1 as D (5 bases). V was pared by 4 bases and J by 1 base, with 16 bases between. The CDR3 covers 17 residues. Germline lookup yields CDR1 MNHEY and CDR2 SVGEGT. The DNA for the CDR3 is TGTGCCAGCAGTTCTTGGGGCCTCGACTGGAACACCGGGGAGCTGTTTTTT. It encodes CASSSWGLDWNTGELFF.

This clonotype was detected a few times. The chain has TRBV6-1 and TRBJ2-7, with D perhaps assigned TRBD1 or TRBD2 (5 bases each). V gave up 6 bases and J gave up 5 bases, with 20 bases separating them. Germline V gene sequence: CDR1 MNHNS, CDR2 SASEGT. The length of the CDR3 is 15 residues. Here the CDR3 reads CASSPLGDSVDEQYF. As DNA, the CDR3 is TGTGCCAGCAGCCCCCTGGGGGATTCCGTTGACGAGCAGTACTTC.

This rearrangement joins TRBV19 to TRBJ1-1; the D gene is possibly TRBD1 (6 bases). This CDR3 comprises 17 residues. The V end lost 4 bases, the J end lost 5 bases, and 23 bases lay between the germline ends. Germline CDR1 reads LNHDA; CDR2 reads SQIVND (reference sequence). DNA of the CDR3: TGTGCCAGTAGTACTTCCTTTTACAGGGCCGAGGAGACTGAAGCTTTCTTT. This gives the protein CASSTSFYRAEETEAFF.

V usage is TRBV6-5 and J usage is TRBJ2-5; D not resolved. Trimming removed 2 bases at V and 5 bases at J, with 9 bases between. Germline V gives CDR1 MNHEY, CDR2 SVGAGI. The CDR3 has 13 residues. CDR3 amino acids: CASSYVHSETQYF. In DNA form, the CDR3 reads TGTGCCAGCAGTTACGTCCATTCGGAGACCCAGTACTTC.

V gene TRBV6-1 combines with J gene TRBJ2-6; a possible D gene is TRBD2 (5 bases). V was cut by 6 bases and J by 4 bases, with 16 bases left in between. Germline V gene sequence: CDR1 MNHNS, CDR2 SASEGT. This CDR3 has 16 amino acids. The CDR3, as DNA: TGTGCCAGCAGCCCTCTCACTAGGTGGGGGGCCAACGTCCTGACTTTC. Translation gives CASSPLTRWGANVLTF.

In its sample, this clonotype was seen a few times. The chain is built from TRBV6-5 and TRBJ1-2; D might be TRBD1 (6 bases). Germline V CDR1 and CDR2: MNHEY, SVGAGI. V dropped 3 bases and J dropped 2 bases, with 19 bases sitting between them. This CDR3 is built from 17 residues. CDR3 amino acids: CASSYSQGHMVNYGYTF. The CDR3 DNA sequence: TGTGCCAGCAGTTATTCGCAGGGGCATATGGTAAACTATGGCTACACCTTC.

The chain couples TRBV24-1 to TRBJ2-5; no clear D gene. CDR1 and CDR2 (germline): KGHDR, SFDVKD. The V end was cut by 9 bases, the J end by 2 bases, with 12 bases between. CDR3 length equals 13 residues. The CDR3 bases are TGTGCCACCCGCCACCGGGCTCAAGAGACCCAGTACTTC. As protein: CATRHRAQETQYF.

The chain uses TRBV7-9 and TRBJ2-3; perhaps D is TRBD1 or TRBD2 (6 bases each). Germline CDR1 and CDR2: SEHNR and FQNEAQ (reference sequence). Trimming took 5 bases from V and 14 from J, leaving 17 bases between them. The CDR3 contains 12 residues. Here the CDR3 reads CASSPGAPFVYF. The CDR3 nucleotides read TGTGCCAGCAGCCCGGGGGCACCGTTTGTGTATTTT.

This clonotype was recorded a few times. The rearrangement joins TRBV18 to TRBJ2-6, with 8 bases lining up with TRBD1. The CDR3 is made up of 19 amino acids. V lost 0 bases and J lost 0; bases outside the gene matches: 7. Germline CDR1 and CDR2: KGHSH and LQKENI. Here the CDR3 reads CASSPPDRGYSSGANVLTF. DNA of the CDR3: TGTGCCAGCTCACCACCCGACAGGGGTTACAGCTCTGGGGCCAACGTCCTGACTTTC. Combining the CDR3 with reference TRBV18 and TRBJ2-6 gives the whole variable domain NAGVMQNPRHLVRRRGQEARLRCSPMKGHSHVYWYRQLPEEGLKFMVYLQKENIIDESGMPKERFSAEFPKEGPSILRIQQVVRGDSAAYFCASSPPDRGYSSGANVLTFGAGSRLTVL.

The rearrangement links TRBV3-1 to TRBJ2-1; no clear D. This CDR3 is 16 amino acids long. With 3 bases removed from V and 9 bases from J, the gap between germline ends came to 21 bases. Germline V gene sequence: CDR1 LGHDT, CDR2 YNNKEL (reference sequence). CDR3 region: CASSHNQKPLESEQFF. The DNA of the CDR3 is TGTGCCAGCAGCCACAACCAAAAGCCCCTAGAGTCTGAGCAGTTCTTC.

This clonotype was detected ten times or more. This chain uses TRBV12-3 or TRBV12-4 with TRBJ1-1; D ambiguous. Trimming pared 3 bases from V and 4 bases from J, leaving 9 bases between. The CDR3 runs 13 residues. CDR3 sequence reads: CASSLVVVTEAFF. The CDR3 DNA is TGTGCCAGCAGTTTGGTAGTGGTCACTGAAGCTTTCTTT.

There are a few counts of this clonotype. This sequence joins TRBV5-1 and TRBJ2-6, with D perhaps TRBD1 (6 bases). The germline CDR1 and CDR2 sequences are SGHRS and YFSETQ. V was cut by 5 bases and J by 4 bases, with 22 bases left in between. The CDR3 spans 18 residues. The DNA for the CDR3 is TGCGCCAGCAGGACACTCCGGGACAATGACATGGGGGCCAACGTCCTGACTTTC. Translation: CASRTLRDNDMGANVLTF.

This clonotype was seen a handful of times. The rearrangement joins TRBV29-1 to TRBJ2-3, with no clear D. Looked up from germline, CDR1 is SQVTM and CDR2 is ANQGSEA. The germline V and J ends were trimmed by 6 bases and 7 bases, with 14 bases remaining between them. This CDR3 has 12 amino acids. The DNA for the CDR3 is TGCAGCGTGCCCAAGGATGCCTATACGCAGTATTTT. It is translated as CSVPKDAYTQYF.

This clonotype has at least ten counts. The chain combines TRBV7-9 with TRBJ2-5; 7 bases are a match to TRBD1. The CDR3 covers 13 residues. The V and J ends lost 5 bases and 4 bases, in that order; junction bases with no gene match: 4. The germline V gene has CDR1 SEHNR and CDR2 FQNEAQ (reference sequence). The CDR3 loop reads CASSNRGGETQYF. The CDR3 coding sequence is TGTGCCAGCAGCAACAGGGGTGGAGAGACCCAGTACTTC.

This clonotype was seen many times. The chain joins TRBV7-6 to TRBJ2-1, with D possibly being TRBD2 (5 bases). V was pared by 5 bases and J by 0 bases, with 20 bases between. The germline CDR1 and CDR2 sequences are SGHVS and FNYEAQ. This CDR3 contains 18 residues. Here the CDR3 DNA reads TGTGCCAGCAGCCCCCTCGAACTAGGTTTAAGCTCCTACAATGAGCAGTTCTTC. Its protein product is CASSPLELGLSSYNEQFF. Based on the CDR3 plus reference TRBV7-6 and TRBJ2-1, the full variable domain is GAGVSQSPRYKVTKRGQDVALRCDPISGHVSLYWYRQALGQGPEFLTYFNYEAQQDKSGLPNDRFSAERPEGSISTLTIQRTEQRDSAMYRCASSPLELGLSSYNEQFFGPGTRLTVL.

The rearrangement joins TRBV28 to TRBJ1-1; unclear D gene. Germline V gene lookup returns CDR1 MDHEN and CDR2 SYDVKM. V was trimmed by 8 bases and J by 1 base, leaving 17 bases between them. CDR3 size: 15 residues. CDR3 DNA: TGTGCCAGCCTATCGGGTAGAAAACGGAACACTGAAGCTTTCTTT. This gives the protein CASLSGRKRNTEAFF. Full variable domain (missing parts from reference TRBV28 and TRBJ1-1): DVKVTQSSRYLVKRTGEKVFLECVQDMDHENMFWYRQDPGLGLRLIYFSYDVKMKEKGDIPEGYSVSREKKERFSLILESASTNQTSMYLCASLSGRKRNTEAFFGQGTRLTVV.

This clonotype was seen repeatedly, ten times or more. The rearrangement joins TRBV7-2 to TRBJ2-2, with TRBD2 matching over 12 bases. The CDR3 has 18 residues. V trimming: 5 bases; J trimming: 7 bases; junction bases outside the gene matches: 14. Germline values: CDR1 SGHTA, CDR2 FQGNSA. CDR3 sequence (DNA): TGTGCCAGCAGCGTTCGACTAGCGGGGGAAAGCCAGGGCGGGGAGCTGTTTTTT. This codes for CASSVRLAGESQGGELFF.

This clonotype showed up just a few times. The rearrangement links TRBV20-1 to TRBJ1-5; D is undetermined. This CDR3 is 19 amino acids long. Per germline, CDR1 DFQATT and CDR2 SNEGSKA (reference sequence). V was cut by 0 bases and J by 2 bases, with 23 bases left in between. This chain's CDR3 is CSARDLVFARPPRNQPQHF. Written as DNA, the CDR3 is TGCAGTGCTAGAGACCTCGTCTTTGCGAGACCACCCCGCAATCAGCCCCAGCATTTT.

The chain has TRBV7-2 and TRBJ2-5, with a weak D call TRBD1 (5 bases). Germline V gene data show CDR1 as SGHTA and CDR2 as FQGNSA. V was shortened by 3 bases and J by 5 bases, with 16 bases between the two germline ends. The CDR3 has 15 residues. DNA of the CDR3: TGTGCCAGCAGCTTCGTCTCAGGCCAGGGTGAGACCCAGTACTTC. This translates into CASSFVSGQGETQYF.

This clonotype has more than one count but fewer than ten. The chain couples TRBV7-2 to TRBJ2-1; possible D gene TRBD1, 7 bases. CDR3 size: 15 residues. Germline CDR1 SGHTA, CDR2 FQGNSA. The V end was cut by 4 bases, the J end by 4 bases, with 14 bases between. CDR3 nucleotides: TGTGCCAGCAGCTGGGACGCAGGGGGGTACAATGAGCAGTTCTTC. It encodes CASSWDAGGYNEQFF.

This chain joins TRBV12-5 and TRBJ1-5; possible D gene TRBD1, 5 bases. V lost 3 bases and J 4 bases, leaving 19 bases between the germline ends. Germline CDR1 reads LGHNT; CDR2 reads FRNRAP. There are 17 residues in the CDR3. Here the CDR3 reads CASGFSKGREINQPQHF. The DNA of the CDR3 is TGTGCTAGTGGTTTTTCCAAGGGCAGGGAGATTAATCAGCCCCAGCATTTT.

The chain employs TRBV2 and TRBJ2-1; possible D gene TRBD1, 5 bases. Germline values: CDR1 SNHLY, CDR2 FYNNEI. V shed 10 bases and J shed 7 bases, with 26 bases lying between them. The CDR3 loop spans 16 amino acids. This CDR3 is CATYRKWFSSENEQFF. The CDR3 DNA reads TGTGCCACCTACAGGAAATGGTTTTCCTCGGAGAATGAGCAGTTCTTC.

The rearrangement uses TRBV4-1 and TRBJ1-3; D remains ambiguous. Trimming stripped 0 bases from V and 5 bases from J, with 5 bases between. The CDR3 runs 13 residues. In germline, CDR1 is MGHRA, CDR2 YSYEKL. The CDR3 DNA is TGCGCCAGCAGCCAAGAAGGGAGAAACACCATATATTTT. Residues: CASSQEGRNTIYF.

At least ten counts were recorded for this clonotype. The chain links TRBV7-6 to TRBJ1-2; TRBD1 aligns across 8 bases. CDR1 SGHVS and CDR2 FNYEAQ come from the germline V gene. The CDR3 covers 16 residues. With V trimmed by 1 base and J by 6 bases, 10 bases remained unmatched. CDR3 amino acids: CASSLGGQGSSDGYTF. CDR3 DNA sequence: TGTGCCAGCAGCTTAGGAGGACAGGGATCTTCGGATGGCTACACCTTC.

About this clonotype itself: A single base separates this from a much larger clone, so it may be a read error. The chain couples TRBV7-9 to TRBJ1-6; possibly TRBD1 for D (5 bases). The germline CDR1 and CDR2 sequences are SEHNR and FQNEAQ (reference sequence). Trimming stripped 5 bases from V and 5 bases from J, with 16 bases between. CDR3 length: 16 residues. CDR3 nucleotide sequence: TGTGCCAGCAGCCCCAGGGAGGACACCCATAATTCACCCCTCCACTTT. Translating gives CASSPREDTHNSPLHF.

The chain uses TRBV12-3 or TRBV12-4 and TRBJ1-2; D gene ambiguous. The V end was cut by 8 bases, the J end by 6 bases, with 19 bases between. The CDR3 consists of 14 residues. The CDR3 bases are TGTGCCAGCTTTTCCCCGCGGAGGCCTCATGGCTACACCTTC. Amino acid sequence: CASFSPRRPHGYTF.